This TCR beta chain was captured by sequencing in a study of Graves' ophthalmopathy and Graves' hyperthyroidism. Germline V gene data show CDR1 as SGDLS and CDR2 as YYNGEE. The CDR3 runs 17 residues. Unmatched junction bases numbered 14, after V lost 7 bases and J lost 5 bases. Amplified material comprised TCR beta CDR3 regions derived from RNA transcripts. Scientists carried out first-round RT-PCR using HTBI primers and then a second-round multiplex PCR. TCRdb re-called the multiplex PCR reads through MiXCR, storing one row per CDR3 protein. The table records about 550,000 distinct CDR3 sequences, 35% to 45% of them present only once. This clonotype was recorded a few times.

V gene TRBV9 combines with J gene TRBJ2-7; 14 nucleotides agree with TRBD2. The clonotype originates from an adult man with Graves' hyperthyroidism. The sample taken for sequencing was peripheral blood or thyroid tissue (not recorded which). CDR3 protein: CASSPSTSGRAQNEQYF. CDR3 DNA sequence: TGTGCCAGCTCACCCTCGACTAGCGGGAGGGCCCAGAACGAGCAGTACTTC.